This TCR beta chain appears in the sequencing data of a study of spatial heterogeneity in lung cancer. Study as a whole: Counts of TCR transcripts in tumor regions correlated strongly with a T cell module score (derived from matched bulk RNA-seq). The mean occurrence of each unique TCR and UMI combination in raw reads exceeded 8.5. Whole-study results and caveats: Estimated TCR-seq coverage of tumor T cells was only roughly 7% for alpha chains. For beta chains, the corresponding estimate was roughly 12%. Intratumoral expanded alpha and beta TCR counts were found to track tumor mutation counts.

Described time point: sample taken at primary tumor resection. Unsorted whole RNA samples from tumor, nontumor lung or frozen PBMC were sequenced. This clonotype was recorded at least ten times. What it binds is not known. TCRdb processed the 5' RACE reads anew with MiXCR; each CDR3 protein has one entry. The sample yields over 10,000 distinct CDR3 sequences, around 5% seen once. This CDR3 is 16 amino acids long. CDR1 and CDR2 (germline): SGDLS, YYNGEE. V lost 0 bases and J lost 0; bases outside the gene matches: 5. The sequence came from a male donor with early-stage non-small cell lung cancer. The material sequenced was lung tumor tissue, taken at surgery. This rearrangement joins TRBV9 to TRBJ1-2; 7 nucleotides match TRBD1. CDR3 sequence: CASSVAAGTANYGYTF. The CDR3 DNA reads TGTGCCAGCAGCGTAGCTGCCGGGACAGCTAACTATGGCTACACCTTC.